This TCR beta chain was captured by sequencing in a study of cytomegalovirus exposure and HLA in healthy donors. This clone was recorded a few times. Its target is unknown. Study-wide results and caveats: Most TCR beta V segments were productive about 87% or about 30% of the time in an earlier analysis.

Germline CDR1 reads SNHLY; CDR2 reads FYNNEI. V was clipped by 6 bases and J by 7 bases; unmatched bases: 9. The CDR3 is made up of 15 amino acids. PCR involved 60 Vbeta and 13 Jbeta primers. Using immunoSEQ multiplex PCR, the repertoire was profiled, and TCRdb retains in-frame clones only, with some absent. The data hold about 160,000 clones, with over 75% observed a single time. The chain recombines TRBV2 with TRBJ1-2; 12 nucleotides align to TRBD1. This TCR was sampled from a man aged 40-55 years in good health and CMV-seronegative. Sample: PBMCs. In DNA, the CDR3 is TGTGCCAGCAGCGATCCGGGACAGGGGGCGTCTGGCTACACCTTC. The encoded protein is CASSDPGQGASGYTF.